This is a list of T cell receptor beta chains from one sample in a study of blood T cell repertoires in COVID-19. Repertoires were generated with immunoSEQ multiplex PCR, while TCRdb's copy carries only in-frame clones and drops some. This table holds 45,000 to 65,000 clones, 90% to 95% found once. The sequencing input was peripheral blood. These receptors were collected from a human donor in a cohort sampled during active COVID-19. The CDR3 runs from the conserved cysteine through the conserved F or W. The D gene is left open where the match is weak. For some rows the clone size is stated as once, few or many, or as a class when expanded; others skip it.

d_call	clone_size	v_call	cdr3_length	j_call	cdr3_aa	cdr3_nt
NA	NA	TRBV5-1	14	TRBJ1-1	CASSFATGNTEAFF	TGCGCCAGCAGCTTTGCGACAGGAAATACTGAAGCTTTCTTT
TRBD1	NA	TRBV5-1	16	TRBJ2-1	CASSGTWTGGDGEQFF	TGCGCCAGCAGCGGGACTTGGACAGGGGGCGATGGTGAGCAGTTCTTC
NA	NA	TRBV20-1	10	TRBJ1-1	CSAGLYQAFF	TGCAGTGCCGGACTTTATCAAGCTTTCTTT
NA	NA	TRBV7-9	12	TRBJ2-4	CASSLEQNIQYF	TGTGCCAGCAGCTTAGAGCAAAACATTCAGTACTTC
NA	NA	TRBV4-1	18	TRBJ1-1	CASSLQVGQGPLNTEAFF	TGCGCCAGCAGCCTACAAGTGGGGCAGGGTCCCTTGAACACTGAAGCTTTCTTT
TRBD2	NA	TRBV28	16	TRBJ2-1	CASSTTGTSHDNEQFF	TGTGCCAGCAGTACAACCGGGACTAGCCACGACAATGAGCAGTTCTTC
NA	NA	TRBV11-3	15	TRBJ2-1	CASAPGVGGANEQFF	TGTGCCAGCGCCCCGGGGGTGGGTGGGGCCAATGAGCAGTTCTTC
NA	NA	TRBV3-1/TRBV3-2	15	TRBJ1-5	CASSQGVGANQPQHF	TGTGCCAGCAGCCAAGGGGTAGGGGCCAATCAGCCCCAGCATTTT
TRBD1	NA	TRBV7-2	15	TRBJ2-1	CASSLGQGAYNEQFF	TGTGCCAGCAGCTTAGGACAGGGGGCCTACAATGAGCAGTTCTTC
NA	NA	TRBV28	12	TRBJ1-1	CASHSGFTEAFF	TGTGCAAGCCACTCCGGGTTCACTGAAGCTTTCTTT
NA	once	TRBV9	16	TRBJ2-2	CASSPPEGPYTGELFF	TGTGCCAGCAGCCCCCCGGAGGGACCTTACACCGGGGAGCTGTTTTTT
NA	NA	TRBV27	14	TRBJ2-3	CASSLSRSTDTQYF	TGTGCCAGCAGTTTATCCCGTAGCACAGATACGCAGTATTTT
TRBD2	once	TRBV9	15	TRBJ2-2	CASSVGGRAAGELFF	TGTGCCAGCAGCGTAGGCGGGAGGGCCGCCGGGGAGCTGTTTTTT
NA	NA	TRBV3-1/TRBV3-2	16	TRBJ2-3	CASSPGTRSRGDTQYF	TGTGCCAGCAGCCCGGGAACTAGGAGCCGAGGGGATACGCAGTATTTT
TRBD2	once	TRBV5-1	16	TRBJ2-1	CASRRTSGMSYNEQFF	TGCGCCAGCAGAAGGACTAGCGGGATGTCCTACAATGAGCAGTTCTTC
NA	NA	TRBV7-9	16	TRBJ2-4	CASSLAGRRENDIQYF	TGTGCCAGCAGCTTGGCGGGGCGCCGCGAAAACGACATTCAGTACTTC
TRBD2	NA	TRBV28	17	TRBJ2-5	CASSFAGLAGARETQYF	TGTGCCAGCAGTTTCGCTGGACTAGCGGGAGCCCGGGAGACCCAGTACTTC
NA	NA	TRBV6-6	15	TRBJ1-2	CASSYSAGANYGYTF	TGTGCCAGCAGTTACTCGGCGGGGGCTAACTATGGCTACACCTTC
NA	NA	TRBV20-1	14	TRBJ2-7	CSASFSGQTYEQYF	TGCAGTGCTAGTTTTTCTGGACAGACCTACGAGCAGTACTTC
TRBD2	NA	TRBV7-9	13	TRBJ2-7	CASSPGTSTEQYF	TGTGCCAGCAGCCCAGGGACTAGTACCGAGCAGTACTTC
NA	NA	TRBV6-5	12	TRBJ1-1	CASRAGETEAFF	TGTGCCAGCCGGGCCGGGGAGACTGAAGCTTTCTTT
NA	NA	TRBV28	14	TRBJ1-2	CASSLGGSNYGYTF	TGTGCCAGCAGTTTAGGGGGGAGTAACTATGGCTACACCTTC
TRBD2	NA	TRBV10-3	17	TRBJ2-3	CAISDPGLAKGTDTQYF	TGTGCCATCAGTGATCCCGGACTAGCAAAAGGGACAGATACGCAGTATTTT
NA	NA	TRBV25-1	15	TRBJ2-7	CAIFDSKIEFYEQYF	TGTGCCATCTTCGACTCCAAGATCGAGTTCTACGAGCAGTACTTC
TRBD2	once	TRBV27	18	TRBJ2-3	CASSLGTSGGPSTDTQYF	TGTGCCAGCAGTCTGGGGACTAGCGGGGGCCCTAGCACAGATACGCAGTATTTT
TRBD1	NA	TRBV5-5	16	TRBJ2-7	CASSIAGQVNSYEQYF	TGTGCCAGCAGCATAGCCGGACAGGTTAACTCCTACGAGCAGTACTTC
NA	NA	TRBV4-1	12	TRBJ1-4	CASRGLNEKLFF	TGCGCCAGCAGGGGCCTCAATGAAAAACTGTTTTTT
TRBD1	NA	TRBV10-3	15	TRBJ2-7	CAISEPGGGSYEQYF	TGTGCCATCAGTGAGCCAGGGGGTGGCTCCTACGAGCAGTACTTC
NA	NA	TRBV7-9	14	TRBJ2-1	CASSPAARGQIGFF	TGTGCCAGCAGCCCCGCAGCCAGGGGTCAAATCGGGTTCTTC
TRBD2	NA	TRBV11-3	14	TRBJ2-1	CASSGTSDHNEQFF	TGTGCCAGCAGCGGGACTAGCGATCACAATGAGCAGTTCTTC
TRBD2	NA	TRBV18	16	TRBJ2-2	CASSPRGGSYTGELFF	TGTGCCAGCTCACCACGAGGCGGGAGCTACACCGGGGAGCTGTTTTTT
TRBD1	few	TRBV2	14	TRBJ1-5	CASSVDRDNQPQHF	TGTGCCAGCAGTGTCGACAGGGATAATCAGCCCCAGCATTTT
TRBD1	NA	TRBV5-6	15	TRBJ2-5	CASTIGTGFQETQYF	TGTGCCAGCACCATCGGGACAGGTTTCCAAGAGACCCAGTACTTC
TRBD1	NA	TRBV18	13	TRBJ2-4	CASSYDRGNIQYF	TGTGCCAGCTCCTACGACAGGGGAAACATTCAGTACTTC
TRBD1	NA	TRBV7-2	19	TRBJ1-5	CASSLFGQGAAFGNQPQHF	TGTGCCAGCAGCTTATTTGGACAGGGGGCGGCATTTGGTAATCAGCCCCAGCATTTT
TRBD1	NA	TRBV5-1	14	TRBJ2-5	CASSDAGGGETQYF	TGCGCCAGCAGCGATGCAGGGGGTGGTGAGACCCAGTACTTC
TRBD1	NA	TRBV4-3	15	TRBJ2-3	CASSQGNRGPDTQYF	TGCGCCAGCAGCCAAGGGAACAGGGGTCCAGATACGCAGTATTTT
TRBD1	NA	TRBV25-1	13	TRBJ2-7	CASTPGQGYEQYF	TGTGCCAGCACCCCGGGACAGGGCTACGAGCAGTACTTC
TRBD2	NA	TRBV11-2	13	TRBJ2-5	CASRAGGWETQYF	TGTGCCAGCAGGGCGGGAGGTTGGGAGACCCAGTACTTC
NA	NA	TRBV21-1	20	TRBJ2-3	CASSKGARRLADQSTDTQYF	TGTGCCAGCAGCAAAGGCGCCCGAAGACTAGCGGACCAAAGCACAGATACGCAGTATTTT
NA	few	TRBV20-1	11	TRBJ1-2	CSARYRSGYTF	TGCAGTGCCAGATACAGGTCCGGCTACACCTTC
TRBD2	NA	TRBV7-8	20	TRBJ2-2	CASSLDFLAGGPRGTGELFF	TGTGCCAGCAGCTTAGATTTCCTAGCGGGGGGGCCGAGGGGAACCGGGGAGCTGTTTTTT
NA	NA	TRBV6-4	13	TRBJ2-1	CASSERGGNEQFF	TGTGCCAGCAGTGAGAGGGGGGGCAATGAGCAGTTCTTC
TRBD1	NA	TRBV15	15	TRBJ2-7	CATSRTRDRFYEQYF	TGTGCCACCAGCAGGACCCGGGACAGATTCTACGAGCAGTACTTC
TRBD2	NA	TRBV30	13	TRBJ2-5	CAWTRAGGQTQYF	TGTGCCTGGACTAGGGCGGGAGGGCAGACCCAGTACTTC